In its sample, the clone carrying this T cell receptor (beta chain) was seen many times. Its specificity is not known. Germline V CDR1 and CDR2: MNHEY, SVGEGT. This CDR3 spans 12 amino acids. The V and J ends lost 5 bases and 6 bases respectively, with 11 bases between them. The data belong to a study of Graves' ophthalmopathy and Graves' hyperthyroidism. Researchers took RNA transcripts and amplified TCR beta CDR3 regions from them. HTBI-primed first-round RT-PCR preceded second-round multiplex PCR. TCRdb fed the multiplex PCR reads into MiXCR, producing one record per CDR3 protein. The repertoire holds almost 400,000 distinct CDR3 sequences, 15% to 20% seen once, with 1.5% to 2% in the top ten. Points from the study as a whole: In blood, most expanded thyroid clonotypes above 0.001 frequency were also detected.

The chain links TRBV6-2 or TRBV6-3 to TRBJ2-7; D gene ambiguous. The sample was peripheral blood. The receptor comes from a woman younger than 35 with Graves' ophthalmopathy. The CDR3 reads CASSRARGEQYF. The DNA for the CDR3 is TGTGCCAGCAGTCGGGCCCGAGGCGAGCAGTACTTC.